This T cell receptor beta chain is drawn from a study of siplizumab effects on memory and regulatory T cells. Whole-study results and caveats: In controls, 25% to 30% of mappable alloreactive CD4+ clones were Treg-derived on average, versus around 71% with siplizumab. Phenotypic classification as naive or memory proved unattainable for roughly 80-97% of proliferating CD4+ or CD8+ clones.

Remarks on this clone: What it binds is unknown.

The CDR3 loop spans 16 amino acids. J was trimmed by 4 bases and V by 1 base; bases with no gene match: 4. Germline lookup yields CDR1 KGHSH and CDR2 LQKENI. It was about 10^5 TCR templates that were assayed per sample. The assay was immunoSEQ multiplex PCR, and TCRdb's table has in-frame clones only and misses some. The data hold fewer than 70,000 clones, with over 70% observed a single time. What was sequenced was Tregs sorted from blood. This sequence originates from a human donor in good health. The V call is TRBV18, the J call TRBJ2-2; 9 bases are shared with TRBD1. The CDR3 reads CASSPQGDRATGELFF. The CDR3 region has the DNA TGTGCCAGCTCACCACAGGGGGACAGGGCCACCGGGGAGCTGTTTTTT.